These 32 T cell receptor beta chains were all obtained from the same sample, sequenced in a study of STAT5B mutations in CD4+ large granular lymphocyte leukemia (dated by TCRdb to between 2022 and 2023). Libraries were constructed by the immunoSEQ multiplex PCR assay. What TCRdb holds here is the immuneACCESS table cut down to in-frame rearrangements. Part of the clones is not present; checked against another copy, under half of the missing clones reflect an unresolved V gene, and the others are unexplained. This sample comprises about 21,000 clones, approximately 70% of them detected only once. The ten largest clones take up approximately 30% of the sample. Sequencing used CD4+ T cells from blood buffy coats. These receptor sequences come from a human donor in good health.

This chain links TRBV2 with TRBJ2-1, with 10 bases fitting TRBD2. V trimming: 5 bases; J trimming: 7 bases; junction bases outside the gene matches: 8. Germline V gene sequence: CDR1 SNHLY, CDR2 FYNNEI. The CDR3 length is 15 residues. CDR3 sequence: CASSYEREGRNEQFF. The CDR3 DNA sequence: TGTGCCAGCAGTTACGAGCGGGAGGGGAGAAATGAGCAGTTCTTC.

The chain is built from TRBV4-1 and TRBJ1-3, with D maybe TRBD1 (5 bases). The germline V gene has CDR1 MGHRA and CDR2 YSYEKL. The CDR3 extends over 14 amino acids. V was cut by 4 bases and J by 2 bases, with 9 bases left in between. CDR3 nucleotide sequence: TGCGCCAGCAGCCGCGGGGGGGCTGGAAACACCATATATTTT. Its protein is CASSRGGAGNTIYF.

In its sample, this clone was seen once. The chain employs TRBV5-1 and TRBJ2-3, with 11 positions matching TRBD1. V was clipped by 0 bases and J by 2 bases; unmatched bases: 2. This CDR3 spans 16 amino acids. The germline CDR1 and CDR2 sequences are SGHRS and YFSETQ. The CDR3 DNA reads TGCGCCAGCAGCTTGGCGGGACAGGGGGACACAGATACGCAGTATTTT. This gives the protein CASSLAGQGDTDTQYF.

The rearrangement links TRBV7-8 to TRBJ2-7; no clear D. This CDR3 has 14 residues. Germline CDR1 is SGHVS and CDR2 is FQNEAQ. Deletions cut 1 base from V and 0 bases from J, with 7 bases between. The CDR3 DNA reads as TGTGCCAGCAGCTTAGTGGTAGACTCCTACGAGCAGTACTTC. Translation: CASSLVVDSYEQYF.

The gene calls are TRBV6-6 and TRBJ2-1, with 12 nucleotides matching TRBD2. CDR1 and CDR2 from the germline V gene are MNHNY and SVGAGI (reference sequence). The CDR3 spans 16 residues. V was clipped by 5 bases and J by 4 bases; unmatched bases: 6. CDR3 region: CASSTGTSGLYNEQFF. As DNA, the CDR3 is TGTGCCAGCAGTACCGGGACTAGCGGGCTTTACAATGAGCAGTTCTTC.

This clone was counted between two and nine times. The V call is TRBV9, the J call TRBJ1-1; D remains ambiguous. V was clipped by 7 bases and J by 11 bases, with 18 bases between them. Germline loops: CDR1 SGDLS, CDR2 YYNGEE. CDR3 length: 12 amino acids. The CDR3 DNA is TGTGCCAGCCGGCGTGATAAGGGTGAGGCTTTCTTT. Its translation is CASRRDKGEAFF.

The V gene is TRBV5-4, the J gene TRBJ2-5; D possibly corresponds to TRBD2 (6 bases). Germline CDR1 and CDR2: SGHNT and YYREEE (reference sequence). CDR3 length: 17 amino acids. With 5 bases removed from V and 2 bases from J, the gap between germline ends came to 22 bases. CDR3 coding DNA: TGTGCCAGCAGTCAACCGCCATCGGGACTTATGCAAGAGACCCAGTACTTC. Amino acids: CASSQPPSGLMQETQYF. Full variable domain (rest looked up from reference TRBV5-4 and TRBJ2-5): ETGVTQSPTHLIKTRGQQVTLRCSSQSGHNTVSWYQQALGQGPQFIFQYYREEENGRGNFPPRFSGLQFPNYSSELNVNALELDDSALYLCASSQPPSGLMQETQYFGPGTRLLVL.

V usage is TRBV27 and J usage is TRBJ2-3; D may be TRBD2 (6 bases). Trimming shortened V by 5 bases and J by 5 bases, and 14 bases separated the two germline ends. Germline V gene data show CDR1 as MNHEY and CDR2 as SMNVEV (reference sequence). The CDR3 contains 14 residues. The CDR3 sequence is CASSPGTRGDTQYF. The CDR3 bases are TGTGCCAGCAGTCCGGGGACGCGGGGAGATACGCAGTATTTT.

V and J are TRBV27 and TRBJ2-7; maybe TRBD2 (6 bases). The CDR3 extends over 11 amino acids. Germline assignment: CDR1 MNHEY and CDR2 SMNVEV (reference sequence). The germline V and J ends were trimmed by 6 bases and 7 bases, with 10 bases remaining between them. The CDR3 spells CASRLGGEQYF. For the CDR3, the DNA is TGTGCCAGCAGATTAGGAGGGGAGCAGTACTTC.

This chain joins TRBV6-5 and TRBJ2-5; a possible D gene is TRBD2 (6 bases). The better agreement between TRBJ2-7 and the DNA end casts doubt on the J call. This CDR3 is built from 13 residues. Germline V CDR1 and CDR2: MNHEY, SVGAGI. The CDR3 sequence is CASSTRRGHEQYF. DNA of the CDR3: TGTGCCAGCAGCACCCGGAGGGGCCACGAGCAGTACTTC.

The chain has TRBV19 and TRBJ2-5; D tentatively reads TRBD1 or TRBD2 (6 bases each). In germline, CDR1 is LNHDA, CDR2 SQIVND (reference sequence). The CDR3 is 13 residues long. V gave up 7 bases and J gave up 4 bases, with 13 bases separating them. CDR3 sequence reads: CASNGGRGETQYF. The CDR3 DNA sequence: TGTGCCAGTAACGGGGGCCGGGGAGAGACCCAGTACTTC.

The chain joins TRBV6-5 to TRBJ2-1; D remains unclear. Germline CDR1 and CDR2: MNHEY and SVGAGI. The length of the CDR3 is 14 residues. V was clipped by 5 bases and J by 8 bases, with 16 bases between them. CDR3 in DNA: TGTGCCAGCAGTCGAAGGGCCAGCGAAGATGAGCAGTTCTTC. Protein: CASSRRASEDEQFF.

The rearrangement uses TRBV20-1 and TRBJ2-5; 7 bases are shared with TRBD1. The germline gives CDR1 DFQATT, CDR2 SNEGSKA (reference sequence). This CDR3 is 11 amino acids long. V lost 7 bases to trimming and J lost 4 bases; unmatched junction nucleotides: 3. CDR3 DNA: TGCAGTGAAAGACAGGGAGAGACCCAGTACTTC. Protein sequence: CSERQGETQYF.

V usage is TRBV6-1 and J usage is TRBJ2-7, with D perhaps matching TRBD1 (6 bases). V was clipped by 8 bases and J by 2 bases, with 13 bases between them. From germline, CDR1 is MNHNS and CDR2 SASEGT. This CDR3 contains 13 residues. The DNA of the CDR3 is TGTGCCAGCGAAGGACAGAACACCTACGAGCAGTACTTC. It codes for CASEGQNTYEQYF.

V gene TRBV29-1 combines with J gene TRBJ2-7, with TRBD2 as a possible D gene (8 bases). Germline CDR1 is SQVTM and CDR2 is ANQGSEA. The CDR3 sequence is 13 residues long. Trimming took 5 bases from V and 10 from J, leaving 21 bases between them. The CDR3 region is CSVSLAGGQLQYF. DNA for the CDR3: TGCAGCGTTAGTTTGGCGGGGGGACAGCTACAGTACTTC.

The chain has TRBV12-5 and TRBJ1-2; 8 bases fit TRBD1. Germline assignment: CDR1 LGHNT and CDR2 FRNRAP. J gave up 0 bases and V 1 base, and 4 bases lay outside the gene matches. The CDR3 consists of 16 residues. CDR3 DNA sequence: TGTGCTAGTGGTTTGGGGACAGGGTTAGCTAACTATGGCTACACCTTC. Residues: CASGLGTGLANYGYTF.

This clone has a handful of counts. The V gene is TRBV6-1, the J gene TRBJ2-2; either TRBD1 or TRBD2 may fit D (5 bases each). The CDR3 has 14 amino acids. Trimming removed 7 bases at V and 2 bases at J, with 11 bases between. Germline V lookup: CDR1 MNHNS, CDR2 SASEGT. The CDR3 region is CASNPGRNTGELFF. The CDR3, as DNA: TGTGCCAGCAATCCGGGACGTAACACCGGGGAGCTGTTTTTT.

The rearrangement uses TRBV29-1 and TRBJ2-7, with a weak D call TRBD2 (5 bases). The V gene lost 6 bases and the J gene lost 4 bases, with 7 bases spanning the gap. There are 10 residues in the CDR3. Germline V lookup: CDR1 SQVTM, CDR2 ANQGSEA. The chain's CDR3 is CSVRDYEQYF. Written as DNA, the CDR3 is TGCAGCGTGAGGGATTACGAGCAGTACTTC.

V gene TRBV11-3 combines with J gene TRBJ2-6; D uncertain. Germline V CDR1 and CDR2: SGHNT, YENEEA. Trimming pared 5 bases from V and 0 bases from J, leaving 5 bases between. The CDR3 length is 14 residues. The CDR3 protein is CASSRVSGANVLTF. The CDR3 bases are TGTGCCAGCAGCAGAGTCTCTGGGGCCAACGTCCTGACTTTC.

The chain employs TRBV6-5 and TRBJ2-7; 7 nucleotides agree with TRBD1. Per germline, CDR1 MNHEY and CDR2 SVGAGI. Losses at the gene ends were 6 bases for V and 2 bases for J; bases not matched to a gene: 10. CDR3 size: 15 residues. Here the CDR3 reads CASSPLRTGPYEQYF. The CDR3 DNA sequence: TGTGCCAGCAGCCCCCTAAGGACAGGACCCTACGAGCAGTACTTC.

The V and J genes are TRBV19 and TRBJ1-4, with D unresolved. Germline assignment: CDR1 LNHDA and CDR2 SQIVND (reference sequence). The CDR3 covers 13 residues. Trimming cost V 5 bases and J 6 bases, with 10 bases left between them. In DNA, the CDR3 is TGTGCCAGTAGTGGGGAGGGAGATGAAAAACTGTTTTTT. Its translation: CASSGEGDEKLFF.

This clone is medium-sized. The chain combines TRBV10-1 with TRBJ2-2; 9 bases line up with TRBD1. Germline CDR1 and CDR2: WNHNN and SYGVQD (reference sequence). Germline trimming cut 7 bases from V and 6 bases from J; bases unmatched to any gene: 6. The CDR3 has 14 residues. In DNA, the CDR3 is TGCGCCAGCATCTGGGGACAGGGCGCCGGGGAGCTGTTTTTT. Its protein is CASIWGQGAGELFF.

This clone showed up just a few times. This chain uses TRBV5-4 with TRBJ2-3; TRBD2 is a possible D gene (5 bases). This CDR3 is built from 13 residues. CDR1 SGHNT and CDR2 YYREEE come from the germline V gene (reference sequence). V gave up 7 bases and J gave up 4 bases, with 13 bases separating them. The CDR3 DNA reads as TGTGCCAGCCAGCTGGGAGCCGCAGATACGCAGTATTTT. Protein sequence: CASQLGAADTQYF.

V is TRBV12-5 and J is TRBJ2-1; D remains ambiguous. CDR1 and CDR2 (germline): LGHNT, FRNRAP. V was trimmed by 6 bases and J by 9 bases, leaving 12 bases between them. This CDR3 contains 12 residues. The CDR3 coding sequence is TGTGCTAGTGGAGGATCAGGCTCTGAGCAGTTCTTC. This gives the protein CASGGSGSEQFF.

CDR3 DNA sequence: TGTGCCAGCAGCTTGTCCCCGGCGGACCAGTATAGCAATCAGCCCCAGCATTTT. It codes for CASSLSPADQYSNQPQHF. The chain has TRBV5-6 and TRBJ1-5; D is uncertain. The V gene lost 1 base and the J gene lost 0 bases, with 17 bases spanning the gap. Germline lookup yields CDR1 SGHDT and CDR2 YYEEEE. The CDR3 runs 18 residues.

CDR3 protein: CASSEQRGNTGELFF. The CDR3 DNA sequence: TGTGCCAGCAGTGAACAGCGGGGAAACACCGGGGAGCTGTTTTTT. The chain links TRBV2 to TRBJ2-2; 7 bases map to TRBD2. Trimming at V came to 2 bases and at J to 2 bases, leaving 2 bases not matched to a gene. This CDR3 is built from 15 residues. CDR1 and CDR2 (germline): SNHLY, FYNNEI. Supplemented by reference TRBV2 and TRBJ2-2, the full variable domain reads EPEVTQTPSHQVTQMGQEVILRCVPISNHLYFYWYRQILGQKVEFLVSFYNNEISEKSEIFDDQFSVERPDGSNFTLKIRSTKLEDSAMYFCASSEQRGNTGELFFGEGSRLTVL.

The gene calls are TRBV21-1 and TRBJ1-5. TRBV21-1 has pseudogene status. The CDR3 consists of 17 residues. CDR3 protein: CASSKAGGWARNQPQHF. CDR3 coding DNA: TGTGCCAGCAGCAAAGCTGGAGGATGGGCACGCAATCAGCCCCAGCATTTT.

The J gene is TRBJ2-7, the V gene TRBV19; 9 bases match TRBD1. This CDR3 has 15 residues. V shed 5 bases and J 4 bases; nucleotides not matched to a gene: 9. Looked up from germline, CDR1 is LNHDA and CDR2 is SQIVND (reference sequence). The CDR3 bases are TGTGCCAGTAGTCCGTCGACAGGGGGGGAGTACGAGCAGTACTTC. It encodes CASSPSTGGEYEQYF.

The J gene is TRBJ2-5, the V gene TRBV10-3; TRBD1 might be the D (6 bases). Germline CDR1 and CDR2: ENHRY and SYGVKD. With 6 bases removed from V and 1 base from J, the gap between germline ends came to 15 bases. The CDR3 is 15 amino acids. CDR3 in DNA: TGTGCCATCAGCGCTACCGGACAGCGCCAAGAGACCCAGTACTTC. This translates into CAISATGQRQETQYF.

This clone was recorded a few times. The V gene is TRBV2, the J gene TRBJ1-2; unclear D gene. The CDR3 length is 12 residues. Germline CDR1 SNHLY, CDR2 FYNNEI. V lost 4 bases, J lost 4 bases, and 7 bases lay in between. DNA of the CDR3: TGTGCCAGCAGTGCTGGTTCCTATGGCTACACCTTC. This translates into CASSAGSYGYTF.

The chain carries TRBV4-1 and TRBJ1-3, with 10 bases fitting TRBD1. V trimming: 4 bases; J trimming: 0 bases; junction bases outside the gene matches: 9. In germline, CDR1 is MGHRA, CDR2 YSYEKL. The CDR3 consists of 18 residues. The CDR3 here is CASSRSGTGDTSGNTIYF. Here the CDR3 DNA reads TGCGCCAGCAGCCGATCCGGGACAGGGGACACCTCTGGAAACACCATATATTTT.

The chain carries TRBV11-3 and TRBJ1-2; 8 positions match TRBD1. V shed 3 bases, J shed 7 bases, and the junction held 4 bases outside the gene matches. This CDR3 region has 13 residues. Germline CDR1 SGHNT, CDR2 YENEEA. This CDR3 is CASSLTGVLGYTF. CDR3 bases: TGTGCCAGCAGCTTGACAGGGGTGCTTGGCTACACCTTC.